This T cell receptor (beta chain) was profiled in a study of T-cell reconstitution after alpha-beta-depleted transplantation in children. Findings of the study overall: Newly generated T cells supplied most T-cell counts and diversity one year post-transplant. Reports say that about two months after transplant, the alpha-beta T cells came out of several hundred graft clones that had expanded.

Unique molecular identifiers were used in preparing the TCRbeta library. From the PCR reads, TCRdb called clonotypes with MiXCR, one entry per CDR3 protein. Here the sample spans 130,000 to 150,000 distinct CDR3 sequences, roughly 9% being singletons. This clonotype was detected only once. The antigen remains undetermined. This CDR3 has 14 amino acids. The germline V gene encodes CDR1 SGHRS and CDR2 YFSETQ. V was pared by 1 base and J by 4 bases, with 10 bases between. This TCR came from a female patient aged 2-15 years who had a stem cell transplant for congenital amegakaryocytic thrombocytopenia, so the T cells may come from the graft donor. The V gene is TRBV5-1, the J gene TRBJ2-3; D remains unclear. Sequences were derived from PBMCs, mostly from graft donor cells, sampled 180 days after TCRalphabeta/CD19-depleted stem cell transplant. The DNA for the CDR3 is TGCGCCAGCAGCTTGCCAAGTTTCGCAGATACGCAGTATTTT. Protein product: CASSLPSFADTQYF.